The 28 T cell receptor beta chains below were found in one sample sequenced in a study of Ad26.COV2.S vaccination and SARS-CoV-2 variants. Here immunoSEQ multiplex PCR was the method, and the copy in TCRdb shows in-frame clones only, minus some. The sample includes about 400,000 clones, roughly 90% of them seen just once. Stated treatment: roughly 19 received Ad26.COV2.S at low or high dose, single or two shots; about 5 received placebo; per-sample allocation not given. Sampling was done on day 63 after the first vaccine or placebo injection. The sample consisted of peripheral blood, taken in a trial of Ad26.COV2.S vaccine versus placebo. Receptors originate from a person aged 18 to 65 who received the Ad26.COV2.S COVID-19 vaccine or a placebo.

The rearrangement uses TRBV24-1 and TRBJ2-1, with a tentative D call TRBD1 (6 bases). Trimming removed 3 bases at V and 6 bases at J, with 11 bases between. In germline, CDR1 is KGHDR, CDR2 SFDVKD. The length of the CDR3 is 14 residues. The CDR3 sequence is CATSDQGTVNEQFF. CDR3 bases: TGTGCCACCAGTGATCAGGGGACGGTCAATGAGCAGTTCTTC.

The CDR3 protein is CAISVDREIYEQYF. DNA of the CDR3: TGTGCCATCAGTGTGGACAGGGAAATCTACGAGCAGTACTTC. This rearrangement joins TRBV10-3 to TRBJ2-7; 8 bases are a match to TRBD1. The CDR3 length is 14 residues. V was pared by 4 bases and J by 3 bases, with 5 bases of the junction left unmatched. Germline V CDR1 and CDR2: ENHRY, SYGVKD.

This clone was recorded once. This chain uses TRBV7-9 with TRBJ1-1, with D possibly matching TRBD1 (5 bases). Deletions cut 6 bases from V and 2 bases from J, with 19 bases between. CDR1 is SEHNR, CDR2 FQNEAQ, per germline (reference sequence). This CDR3 is 16 amino acids long. This chain's CDR3 is CASSPGLGQGNTEAFF. For the CDR3, the DNA is TGTGCCAGCAGTCCAGGCTTGGGGCAGGGAAACACTGAAGCTTTCTTT.

The J gene is TRBJ2-5, the V gene TRBV7-2, with TRBD2 identical over 9 bases. V lost 7 bases to trimming and J lost 2 bases; unmatched junction nucleotides: 8. The CDR3 totals 15 residues. CDR1 and CDR2 (germline): SGHTA, FQGNSA. This CDR3 reads CASTLAGSVQETQYF. The DNA for the CDR3 is TGTGCCAGCACCCTAGCGGGGTCCGTACAAGAGACCCAGTACTTC. Based on the CDR3 plus reference TRBV7-2 and TRBJ2-5, the full variable domain is GAGVSQSPSNKVTEKGKDVELRCDPISGHTALYWYRQSLGQGLEFLIYFQGNSAPDKSGLPSDRFSAERTGGSVSTLTIQRTQQEDSAVYLCASTLAGSVQETQYFGPGTRLLVL.

J is TRBJ1-2 and V is TRBV18; 8 bases are a match to TRBD1. Trimming at V came to 6 bases and at J to 9 bases, leaving 18 bases not matched to a gene. Germline values: CDR1 KGHSH, CDR2 LQKENI. The CDR3 extends over 16 amino acids. The DNA for the CDR3 is TGTGCCAGCTCGCTTACCGTAACAGACAGGGGTGTAAGCTACACCTTC. Amino acids: CASSLTVTDRGVSYTF.

This chain connects TRBV27 to TRBJ1-5; D unresolved. V was trimmed by 2 bases and J by 5 bases, leaving 7 bases between them. This CDR3 has 13 amino acids. Germline V CDR1 and CDR2: MNHEY, SMNVEV (reference sequence). CDR3: CASSLVPHQPQHF. The CDR3 nucleotides read TGTGCCAGCAGTTTAGTCCCCCATCAGCCCCAGCATTTT.

Comment on this clone: An end of the junction differs from the germline gene, which may be a read error. CDR3 nucleotides: TGTGCCACCAGCGGAGACAGGGGAACTGAAGCTTTCTTT. Residues: CATSGDRGTEAFF. This chain connects TRBV15 to TRBJ1-1; 8 nucleotides match TRBD1. Per germline, CDR1 LNHNV and CDR2 YYDKDF (reference sequence). This CDR3 is built from 13 residues.

Turning to this clone: The same CDR3 can be traced to other DNA sequences in this sample. The CDR3 bases are TGTGCCAGCAGTCAGGGAGTTGGCTACGAGCAGTACTTC. Translation gives CASSQGVGYEQYF. The chain has TRBV12-3 or TRBV12-4 and TRBJ2-7; TRBD1 or TRBD2 may be the D gene (5 bases each). The CDR3 consists of 13 residues. V lost 5 bases and J 3 bases, leaving 11 bases between the germline ends.

This rearrangement joins TRBV15 to TRBJ1-1; 7 bases are shared with TRBD1. This CDR3 has 15 residues. J gave up 5 bases and V 4 bases, and 10 bases lay outside the gene matches. Germline assignment: CDR1 LNHNV and CDR2 YYDKDF (reference sequence). The CDR3 nucleotides are TGTGCCACCAGCACCGACCGACAGGGATCGACTGAAGCTTTCTTT. Protein product: CATSTDRQGSTEAFF. The complete variable domain, with remaining parts taken from reference TRBV15 and TRBJ1-1, reads DAMVIQNPRYQVTQFGKPVTLSCSQTLNHNVMYWYQQKSSQAPKLLFHYYDKDFNNEADTPDNFQSRRPNTSFCFLDIRSPGLGDTAMYLCATSTDRQGSTEAFFGQGTRLTVV.

This chain connects TRBV5-1 to TRBJ1-4, with a possible D match to TRBD1 (6 bases). CDR1 is SGHRS and CDR2 is YFSETQ in the germline V gene. The CDR3 spans 16 residues. V lost 0 bases to trimming and J lost 0 bases, with 9 bases between them. The CDR3 is CASSLAGGSTNEKLFF. CDR3 nucleotide sequence: TGCGCCAGCAGCTTGGCCGGGGGCTCAACTAATGAAAAACTGTTTTTT.

This clone has only one observation. The chain couples TRBV30 to TRBJ1-5; D might be TRBD1 (5 bases). Germline CDR1 reads GTSNPN; CDR2 reads SVGIG (reference sequence). Trimming left V 5 bases short and J 0 bases short, with 8 bases between. The CDR3 has 13 amino acids. This chain's CDR3 is CAWSDSSNQPQHF. For the CDR3, the DNA is TGTGCCTGGTCAGACAGTAGCAATCAGCCCCAGCATTTT.

The chain uses TRBV5-1 and TRBJ1-3; D gene ambiguous. V was cut by 0 bases and J by 2 bases, with 12 bases left in between. The CDR3 sequence is 16 residues long. Per the germline V gene, CDR1 is SGHRS and CDR2 is YFSETQ. The CDR3 DNA sequence: TGCGCCAGCAGCTTGGCCTCAACAGCACCTGGAAACACCATATATTTT. Translated, it gives CASSLASTAPGNTIYF.

The chain employs TRBV9 and TRBJ2-1; 7 bases are a match to TRBD2. Per the germline V gene, CDR1 is SGDLS and CDR2 is YYNGEE. This CDR3 region has 16 residues. J gave up 1 base and V 0 bases, and 4 bases lay outside the gene matches. For the CDR3, the DNA is TGTGCCAGCAGCGTAGACGGGGGGACGTCCTACAATGAGCAGTTCTTC. It specifies CASSVDGGTSYNEQFF.

The V call is TRBV7-2, the J call TRBJ2-3, with TRBD2 as a possible D gene (7 bases). The CDR3 contains 14 residues. V lost 5 bases to trimming and J lost 8 bases, with 17 bases between them. Looked up from germline, CDR1 is SGHTA and CDR2 is FQGNSA. The CDR3 DNA reads as TGTGCCAGCAGCCCCCTGGGGGGGGGCGGTACGCAGTATTTT. Protein sequence: CASSPLGGGGTQYF.

This clone was found once. For the CDR3, the DNA is TGTGCCAGCTCCGGGACAGGGGGCGGTCAGCCCCAGCATTTT. This codes for CASSGTGGGQPQHF. This sequence joins TRBV19 and TRBJ1-5, with TRBD1 matching over 12 bases. Germline CDR1 reads LNHDA; CDR2 reads SQIVND (reference sequence). V dropped 9 bases and J dropped 6; count of bases not matched to a gene: 6. The CDR3 covers 14 residues.

The chain combines TRBV7-2 with TRBJ1-2, with TRBD1 identical over 9 bases. Germline V gene sequence: CDR1 SGHTA, CDR2 FQGNSA. V was clipped by 5 bases and J by 7 bases; unmatched bases: 11. This CDR3 spans 15 amino acids. Here the CDR3 reads CASSIGNRGHFGYTF. In DNA form, the CDR3 reads TGTGCCAGCAGCATAGGAAACAGGGGGCATTTTGGCTACACCTTC.

The chain is built from TRBV3-1 (or the pseudogene TRBV3-2) and TRBJ2-7, with D possibly matching TRBD1 (6 bases). Trimming left V 3 bases short and J 2 bases short, with 8 bases between. The CDR3 has 13 residues. Germline assignment: CDR1 LGHDT and CDR2 YNNKEL (reference sequence). The CDR3 loop is CASSHGTTYEQYF. CDR3 bases: TGTGCCAGCAGCCATGGGACAACCTACGAGCAGTACTTC.

V gene TRBV5-1 combines with J gene TRBJ2-1; no definite D call. V was pared by 7 bases and J by 5 bases, with 19 bases between. The CDR3 loop spans 15 amino acids. CDR1 SGHRS and CDR2 YFSETQ come from the germline V gene. CDR3 in DNA: TGCGCCAGCCGATCCCCGTCTTCGCGTCACAATGAGCAGTTCTTC. Translating gives CASRSPSSRHNEQFF.

The chain uses TRBV7-9 and TRBJ1-4; D unresolved. The CDR3 totals 16 residues. The germline CDR1 and CDR2 sequences are SEHNR and FQNEAQ (reference sequence). V shed 6 bases and J shed 3 bases, with 17 bases lying between them. CDR3 DNA: TGTGCCAGCAGGCTCTCTTCGGGGAGAGCTAATGAAAAACTGTTTTTT. It specifies CASRLSSGRANEKLFF.

The genes are TRBV7-8 and TRBJ1-1; D is perhaps TRBD1 (5 bases). This CDR3 contains 13 residues. V lost 8 bases and J lost 0, with 10 bases in between. Germline loops: CDR1 SGHVS, CDR2 FQNEAQ. CDR3 protein: CASFLGVNTEAFF. The CDR3 coding sequence is TGTGCCAGCTTTTTAGGGGTGAACACTGAAGCTTTCTTT.

This chain connects TRBV24-1 to TRBJ1-5; D ambiguous. The V gene's germline CDR1 is KGHDR and CDR2 SFDVKD. Trimming stripped 8 bases from V and 0 bases from J, with 13 bases between. The CDR3 consists of 15 residues. DNA of the CDR3: TGTGCCACCAAGGCAGGAGTTTATAGCAATCAGCCCCAGCATTTT. Amino acid sequence: CATKAGVYSNQPQHF.

The chain uses TRBV28 and TRBJ2-7; no clear D gene. Looked up from germline, CDR1 is MDHEN and CDR2 is SYDVKM. Trimming took 6 bases from V and 3 from J, leaving 15 bases between them. The CDR3 loop spans 14 amino acids. The CDR3 DNA reads TGTGCCAGCAGAACCACCGCCCTAGGCTACGAGCAGTACTTC. This gives the protein CASRTTALGYEQYF. Drawing the rest from reference TRBV28 and TRBJ2-7, the complete variable domain is DVKVTQSSRYLVKRTGEKVFLECVQDMDHENMFWYRQDPGLGLRLIYFSYDVKMKEKGDIPEGYSVSREKKERFSLILESASTNQTSMYLCASRTTALGYEQYFGPGTRLTVT.

V is TRBV4-2 and J is TRBJ1-1, with a weak D call TRBD1 (5 bases). Deletions cut 5 bases from V and 0 bases from J, with 19 bases between. The CDR3 runs to 17 residues. CDR1 is LGHNA, CDR2 YNFKEQ, per germline. The CDR3 coding sequence is TGTGCCAGCAGCTACTCCCCGGTTGGGACGATGAACACTGAAGCTTTCTTT. Amino acids: CASSYSPVGTMNTEAFF.

The J gene is TRBJ1-1, the V gene TRBV21-1; TRBD1 is the table's D call, not checked against the DNA. TRBV21-1 is designated a pseudogene. The CDR3 runs to 15 residues. Here the CDR3 DNA reads TGTGCCAGCAGCAAAATTGGGGCTATGAACACTGAAGCTTTCTTT. It codes for CASSKIGAMNTEAFF.

This chain joins TRBV7-9 and TRBJ2-3; D assignment may be TRBD1 or TRBD2 (5 bases each). Germline V gene lookup returns CDR1 SEHNR and CDR2 FQNEAQ (reference sequence). With 4 bases removed from V and 0 bases from J, the gap between germline ends came to 11 bases. This CDR3 has 15 amino acids. As DNA, the CDR3 is TGTGCCAGCAGCTGGGGCGAGGGAAGCACAGATACGCAGTATTTT. This encodes CASSWGEGSTDTQYF.

The chain is built from TRBV28 and TRBJ2-1, with a weak D call TRBD2 (7 bases). Per the germline V gene, CDR1 is MDHEN and CDR2 is SYDVKM. The CDR3 runs to 15 residues. The germline V and J ends were trimmed by 5 bases and 4 bases, with 15 bases remaining between them. The CDR3 nucleotides read TGTGCCAGCAGTCCCGGGGGGCCTTCGTACAATGAGCAGTTCTTC. Residues: CASSPGGPSYNEQFF.

The rearrangement links TRBV2 to TRBJ2-1; D call uncertain. The germline V gene has CDR1 SNHLY and CDR2 FYNNEI. V lost 7 bases, J lost 6 bases, and 10 bases lay in between. This CDR3 contains 12 residues. CDR3 sequence: CASIRIGNEQFF. CDR3 nucleotide sequence: TGTGCCAGCATTAGAATTGGCAATGAGCAGTTCTTC.

This chain uses TRBV12-3 or TRBV12-4 with TRBJ2-1; D unclear. Trimming cost V 4 bases and J 8 bases, with 9 bases left between them. CDR3 length: 12 amino acids. CDR3 in amino acids: CASSSVEDEQFF. The CDR3 DNA sequence: TGTGCCAGCAGTTCGGTAGAAGATGAGCAGTTCTTC.